This T cell receptor beta chain was sequenced in a study of blood T cell repertoires in COVID-19. About the study: The samples span acute and convalescent COVID-19 from the United States, Italy and Spain.

The age range of participants was about 18 to 95 years, with residence in about two dozen US areas. Recovery meant two consecutive negative NP/OP PCR tests, professional clearance, or resolved symptoms. There are a few counts of this clone. Other DNA sequences within the sample encode an identical CDR3. TCRdb keeps only in-frame clones here, not all; method: immunoSEQ multiplex PCR. The sample consists of 450,000 to 500,000 clones, around 90% of them appearing once. The J segment lost 2 bases and the V segment lost 0 bases, leaving 3 bases of the junction unmatched. The CDR3 spans 15 residues. Germline CDR1 is SGHRS and CDR2 is YFSETQ.

The J gene is TRBJ1-1, the V gene TRBV5-1; 8 bases are shared with TRBD1. The clonotype was recovered from a young woman who had recovered from COVID-19. Material: PBMCs or T cells enriched from blood (not recorded which). CDR3 DNA: TGCGCCAGCAGCTTGGTAGGACAGGGTAACACTGAAGCTTTCTTT. Amino acids: CASSLVGQGNTEAFF. Supplemented by reference TRBV5-1 and TRBJ1-1, the full variable domain reads KAGVTQTPRYLIKTRGQQVTLSCSPISGHRSVSWYQQTPGQGLQFLFEYFSETQRNKGNFPGRFSGRQFSNSRSEMNVSTLELGDSALYLCASSLVGQGNTEAFFGQGTRLTVV.